This T cell receptor beta chain was recovered during a study of OX40 agonist ivuxolimab in advanced cancers. Describing the broader study: Ivuxolimab, which targeted the costimulatory receptor OX40 (CD134), was an agonistic, fully human IgG2 monoclonal antibody. Of the roughly 50 dose-escalation patients, hepatocellular carcinoma was present in roughly 19, melanoma in roughly 15, renal cell carcinoma in 9 and head and neck cancer in 9. Intravenous ivuxolimab was administered to patients every 2 weeks at six dose levels: 0.01, 0.1, 0.3, 1.5, 3 and 10 mg/kg. Partial responses occurred in three dose-escalation patients: two with cutaneous melanoma and one with hepatocellular carcinoma. Patients were allowed to have had prior anti-PD-1, anti-PD-L1 or anti-CTLA-4 therapy, and approximately 40% of the dose-escalation patients had previously received checkpoint inhibitors. In the dose-escalation cohort, around four fifths of patients were male, and the mean age was approximately 60 years, with a range of roughly 20 to 80. Peripheral TCRbeta sequencing was intended to test whether TCR sequence diversity was altered and clonal T-cell expansion was caused by ivuxolimab. The paper reports the monotherapy dose-escalation portion (N ≈ 50 patients) of the phase I ivuxolimab trial. The paper's findings and limits, for the study overall: The antigen specificity of the peripheral T cells that underwent clonal expansion was not determined. At doses from 0.1 to 3.0 mg/kg, clonal expansion was seen in both CD4+ and CD8+ blood T cells between baseline and week 6. In the 0.1-3.0 mg/kg groups, partial responders were among the patients with the lowest normalized peripheral clonal expansion, particularly in CD8+ T cells. After ivuxolimab, CD8+ T cells had more expanded clones than CD4+ T cells on average. Low levels of normalized T-cell clonal expansion were also shown by some nonresponding patients.

For sequencing of the TCRbeta CDR3 region, genomic DNA was extracted from the sorted cells. TCRbeta CDR3 regions were sequenced using the immunoSEQ Assay. Not all clones reach the TCRdb copy of this immuneACCESS table, which keeps in-frame sequences only. Checked studies attribute under half of the gap to unresolved V genes and leave the rest unexplained. The sample table lists about 90,000 clones, roughly 85% of them with a count of one. The ten most abundant clones make up around 0.21% of the sample. Regarding this clone: The antigen it binds to is not known. No base-level quality is on record; no much larger clone is a single base apart.

The trial excluded patients who had a history of autoimmune disease or who were on systemic immunosuppression. Peripheral blood for TCR sequencing was drawn from every dose cohort at baseline, at cycle 4 day 1 and at cycle 7 day 1. The samples were drawn from a first-in-human, open-label, multicenter phase I dose-escalation trial of ivuxolimab. Adults with locally advanced or metastatic melanoma, renal cell, hepatocellular, or head and neck squamous cell carcinoma were enrolled in the trial. Before TCR sequencing, CD4+ T cells and CD8+ T cells from peripheral blood were sorted into separate populations. The sample in question was CD4+ or CD8+ T cells sorted from blood, obtained in a trial of the OX40 agonist ivuxolimab. The source of this sequence is an adult with an advanced solid tumor such as melanoma, head and neck, liver or kidney cancer.

At the DNA level, the sequence is TGTGCCAGCGTCTTGGGTCGCGAGCAGTACTTC. Its protein reads: CASVLGREQYF. Recombination linked TRBV6-6 to TRBJ2-7; confidence is insufficient to name the D gene. Based on the germline V gene (reference sequence), the CDR1 and CDR2 sequences are MNHNY and SVGAGI. The germline ends are 11 bases apart after V is trimmed by 8 bases and J by 6 bases. The CDR3, from cysteine to phenylalanine, totals 11 residues. The DNA shown is the 33-base CDR3, in frame from base 1.